A single sample is the source of the 2 T cell receptor beta chains below, sequenced in a study of T cell clonality in common variable immunodeficiency. Overall study results and limits: Fewer deletions and N-nucleotide insertions were reportedly seen in common variable immunodeficiency TCR beta sequences.

Method: immunoSEQ multiplex PCR; TCRdb's copy keeps in-frame clones and lacks some. Recorded here are roughly 30,000 clones, none singletons. Antigens for these TCRs are unknown. The source material was peripheral blood mononuclear cells. Every receptor here comes from a human donor with common variable immunodeficiency.

As regards this clone: Coverage ceases 3 residues before the CDR3 finishes, and the germline J gene fills in the end. The chain couples TRBV2 to TRBJ1-2; no clear D. Trimming left V 6 bases short and J 4 bases short, with 18 bases between. Germline values: CDR1 SNHLY, CDR2 FYNNEI. This CDR3 region has 15 residues. The CDR3 here is CASSPTRVPTYGYTF. Incomplete CDR3 DNA: TGTGCCAGCAGCCCTACACGGGTTCCAACCTATGGC.

Remarks on this clone: The read comes to an end 3 residues before the CDR3 does, leaving the germline J gene to fill in the end. The chain uses TRBV6-2 or TRBV6-3 and TRBJ1-5; D unresolved. From germline, CDR1 is MNHEY and CDR2 SVGEGT. V shed 6 bases and J shed 6 bases, with 15 bases lying between them. The CDR3 has 14 amino acids. CDR3: CASSLPQEPQPQHF. CDR3 DNA (partial): TGTGCCAGCAGCTTACCGCAGGAGCCTCAGCCC.